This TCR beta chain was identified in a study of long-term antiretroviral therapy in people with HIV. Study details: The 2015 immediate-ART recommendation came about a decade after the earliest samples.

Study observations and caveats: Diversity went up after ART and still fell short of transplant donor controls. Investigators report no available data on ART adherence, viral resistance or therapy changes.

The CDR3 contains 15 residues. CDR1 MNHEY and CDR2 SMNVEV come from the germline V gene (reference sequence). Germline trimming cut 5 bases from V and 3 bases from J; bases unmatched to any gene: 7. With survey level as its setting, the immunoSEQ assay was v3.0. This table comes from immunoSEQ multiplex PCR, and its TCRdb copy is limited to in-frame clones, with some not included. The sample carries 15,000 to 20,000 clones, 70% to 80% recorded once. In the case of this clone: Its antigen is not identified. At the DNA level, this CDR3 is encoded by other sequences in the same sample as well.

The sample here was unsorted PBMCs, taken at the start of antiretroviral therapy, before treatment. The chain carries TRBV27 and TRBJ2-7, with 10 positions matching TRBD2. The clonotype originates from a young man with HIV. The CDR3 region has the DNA TGTGCCAGCAGTCCGGGACTAGCGAACAGCTACGAGCAGTACTTC. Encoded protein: CASSPGLANSYEQYF.